The T cell receptor beta chain under discussion was sequenced for a study of high-grade serous ovarian cancer treatment subgroups. Tumor tissue was taken before any definitive surgery or chemotherapy was given. Using immunoSEQ multiplex PCR, the repertoire was profiled, and TCRdb retains in-frame clones only, with some absent. This sample has about 10,000 clones, with around 83% found just once. General study results and limits: TCR relatedness rose with neoantigen level and trended with mutation load. Repertoire analysis covered CDR3 alone, not CDR1 or CDR2. Tumors within one patient showed repertoire similarity of 0.11 to 0.79. These tumor repertoires lack spatial information from bulk sequencing.

Deletions cut 1 base from V and 2 bases from J, with 13 bases between. In germline, CDR1 is SGDLS, CDR2 YYNGEE. The CDR3 has 17 residues. Of note for this clone: Antigen unknown.

V gene TRBV9 combines with J gene TRBJ2-6, with D hard to call. This clonotype was obtained from a human donor with high-grade serous ovarian cancer. Sequencing was carried out using tumor tissue. The CDR3: CASSVRVLEAGANVLTF. Here the CDR3 DNA reads TGTGCCAGCAGCGTAAGGGTATTAGAGGCTGGGGCCAACGTCCTGACTTTC. The full variable domain, completed using reference TRBV9 and TRBJ2-6, is DSGVTQTPKHLITATGQRVTLRCSPRSGDLSVYWYQQSLDQGLQFLIQYYNGEERAKGNILERFSAQQFPDLHSELNLSSLELGDSALYFCASSVRVLEAGANVLTFGAGSRLTVL.